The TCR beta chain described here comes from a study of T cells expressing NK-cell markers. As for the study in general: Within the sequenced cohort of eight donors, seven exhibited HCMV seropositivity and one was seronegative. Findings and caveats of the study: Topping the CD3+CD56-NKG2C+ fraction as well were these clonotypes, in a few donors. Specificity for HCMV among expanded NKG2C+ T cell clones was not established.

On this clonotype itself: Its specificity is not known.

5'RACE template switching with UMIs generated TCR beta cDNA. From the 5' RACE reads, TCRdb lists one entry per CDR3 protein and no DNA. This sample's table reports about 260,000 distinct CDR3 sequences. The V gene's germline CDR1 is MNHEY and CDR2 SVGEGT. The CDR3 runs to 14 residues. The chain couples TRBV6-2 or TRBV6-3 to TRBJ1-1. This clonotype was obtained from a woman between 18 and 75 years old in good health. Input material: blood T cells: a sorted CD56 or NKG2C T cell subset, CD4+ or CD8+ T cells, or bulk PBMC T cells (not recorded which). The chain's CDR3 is CASSYSAGRTEAFF.